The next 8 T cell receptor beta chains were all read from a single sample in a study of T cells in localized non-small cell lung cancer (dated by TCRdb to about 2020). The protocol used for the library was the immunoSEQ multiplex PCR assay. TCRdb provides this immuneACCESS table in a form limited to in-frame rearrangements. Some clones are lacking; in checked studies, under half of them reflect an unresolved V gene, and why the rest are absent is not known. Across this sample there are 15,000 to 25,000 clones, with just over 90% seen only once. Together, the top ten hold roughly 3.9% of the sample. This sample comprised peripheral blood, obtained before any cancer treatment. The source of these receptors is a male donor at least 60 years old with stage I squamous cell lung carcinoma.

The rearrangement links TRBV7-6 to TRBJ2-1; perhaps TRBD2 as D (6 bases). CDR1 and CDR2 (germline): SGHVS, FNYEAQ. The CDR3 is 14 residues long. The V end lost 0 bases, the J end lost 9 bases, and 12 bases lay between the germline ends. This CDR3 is CASSLAGLDGEQFF. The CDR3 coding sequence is TGTGCCAGCAGCTTAGCGGGACTCGACGGTGAGCAGTTCTTC. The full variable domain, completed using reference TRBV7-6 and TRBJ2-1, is GAGVSQSPRYKVTKRGQDVALRCDPISGHVSLYWYRQALGQGPEFLTYFNYEAQQDKSGLPNDRFSAERPEGSISTLTIQRTEQRDSAMYRCASSLAGLDGEQFFGPGTRLTVL.

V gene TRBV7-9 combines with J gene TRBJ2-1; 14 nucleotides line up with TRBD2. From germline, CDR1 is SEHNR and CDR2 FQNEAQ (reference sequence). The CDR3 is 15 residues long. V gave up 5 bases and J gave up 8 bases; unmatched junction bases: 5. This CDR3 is CASSVGLAGDDEQFF. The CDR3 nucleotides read TGTGCCAGCAGCGTGGGACTAGCGGGAGACGATGAGCAGTTCTTC.

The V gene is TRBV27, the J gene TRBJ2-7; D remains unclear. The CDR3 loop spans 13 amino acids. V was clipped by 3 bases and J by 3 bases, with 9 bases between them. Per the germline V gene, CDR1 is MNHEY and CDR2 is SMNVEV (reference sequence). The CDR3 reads CASSFRHLYEQYF. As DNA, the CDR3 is TGTGCCAGCAGTTTTCGACACCTCTACGAGCAGTACTTC.

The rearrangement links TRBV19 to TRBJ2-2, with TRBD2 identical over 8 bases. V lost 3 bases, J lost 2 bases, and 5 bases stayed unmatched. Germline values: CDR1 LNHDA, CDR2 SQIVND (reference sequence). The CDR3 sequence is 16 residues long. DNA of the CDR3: TGTGCCAGTAGTATTTGGAGCGGGAGCAACACCGGGGAGCTGTTTTTT. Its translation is CASSIWSGSNTGELFF.

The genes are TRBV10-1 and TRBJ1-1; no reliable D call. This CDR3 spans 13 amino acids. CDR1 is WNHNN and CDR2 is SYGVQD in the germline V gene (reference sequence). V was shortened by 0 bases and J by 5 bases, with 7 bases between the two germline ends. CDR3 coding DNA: TGCGCCAGCAGTGAGTCAGTAGGGACTGAAGCTTTCTTT. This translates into CASSESVGTEAFF.

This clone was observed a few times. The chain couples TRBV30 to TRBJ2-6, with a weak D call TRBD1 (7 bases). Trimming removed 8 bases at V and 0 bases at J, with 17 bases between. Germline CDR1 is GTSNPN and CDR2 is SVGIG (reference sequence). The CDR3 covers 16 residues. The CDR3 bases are TGTGCCCTCCGGAGGGACAGAGTCTCTGGGGCCAACGTCCTGACTTTC. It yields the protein CALRRDRVSGANVLTF.

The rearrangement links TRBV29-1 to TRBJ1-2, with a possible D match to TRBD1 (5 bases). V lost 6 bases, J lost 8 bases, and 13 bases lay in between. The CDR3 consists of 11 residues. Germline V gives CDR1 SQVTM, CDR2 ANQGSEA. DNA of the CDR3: TGCAGCGTGGGATCCAGGGAAGGCTACACCTTC. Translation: CSVGSREGYTF.

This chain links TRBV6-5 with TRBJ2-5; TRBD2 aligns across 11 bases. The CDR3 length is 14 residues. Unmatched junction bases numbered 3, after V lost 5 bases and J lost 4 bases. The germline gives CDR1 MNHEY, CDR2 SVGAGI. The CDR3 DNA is TGTGCCAGCAGTCTCGGACTAGCGGGAGAGACCCAGTACTTC. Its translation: CASSLGLAGETQYF.